This TCR beta chain appears in the sequencing data of a study of T cell responses to AZD1222 COVID-19 vaccine. Study-level background: Investigators merged groups given second doses at roughly 4 or roughly 12 weeks.

The CDR3 consists of 15 residues. The ends lost 6 bases at V and 6 bases at J; junction bases unmatched: 10. Germline-derived CDR1 and CDR2 are SGHVS and FQNEAQ. General study results and limits: Within unmutated variant regions lay the reported targets of nearly half of spike-specific TCRs. In a largely white British group with more females than males, clonal diversity was possibly underestimated.

This clone was detected only a few times. Its target is unknown. The assay was immunoSEQ multiplex PCR, and TCRdb's table has in-frame clones only and misses some. Of over 100,000 clones listed, approximately 91% are singletons. This chain joins TRBV7-8 and TRBJ1-4; 7 bases line up with TRBD1. The source material was peripheral blood, sampled on day 0 of AZD1222 vaccination. The sequence was obtained from an adult in good health. CDR3 in amino acids: CASRPTGIRDEKLFF. Here the CDR3 DNA reads TGTGCCAGCAGGCCGACAGGGATAAGAGATGAAAAACTGTTTTTT.